This T cell receptor (beta chain) was captured in a study of T cells expressing NK-cell markers. TCRdb reprocessed the 5' RACE reads, with one entry per CDR3 protein and no DNA. Its clone listing holds about 400,000 distinct CDR3 sequences. Germline CDR1 is SGHDT and CDR2 is YYEEEE. The CDR3 length is 16 residues. The TCR originated in a woman in her forties or fifties in good health. The chain joins TRBV5-6 to TRBJ1-5. The sequenced material came from blood T cells: a sorted CD56 or NKG2C T cell subset, CD4+ or CD8+ T cells, or bulk PBMC T cells (not recorded which). The CDR3 is CAPRAGAGYSNQPQHF.